The 17 T cell receptor beta chains presented below share a single source sample, sequenced in a study of shared clonotypes between healthy human individuals. Profiling relied on immunoSEQ multiplex PCR, and the TCRdb table lists in-frame clones only, not all of them. The sample yields approximately 1,000,000 clones, 60% to 85% seen once. Sequencing was performed on memory CD4+ T cells from PBMCs. Subset of the sample: CD45RA-negative fraction. All receptors come from a man between 18 and 35 years old in good health. Some clones in this sample may be carry-over from other donors' samples.

The gene calls are TRBV19 and TRBJ2-7, with 10 bases fitting TRBD1. Germline V lookup: CDR1 LNHDA, CDR2 SQIVND (reference sequence). The trim removed 5 bases at V and 3 bases at J, leaving 7 bases unmatched. CDR3 length equals 15 residues. The CDR3 here is CASSGTGTGVYEQYF. In DNA form, the CDR3 reads TGTGCCAGTAGTGGAACCGGGACAGGGGTCTACGAGCAGTACTTC.

The CDR3 coding sequence is TGTGCCAGCAGCCCATGGGGGGGTGGGGCCCGTAGCACCGGGGAGCTGTTTTTT. Translation gives CASSPWGGGARSTGELFF. The rearrangement uses TRBV9 and TRBJ2-2, with 7 positions matching TRBD2. CDR1 is SGDLS, CDR2 YYNGEE, per germline. This CDR3 has 18 amino acids. Losses at the gene ends were 4 bases for V and 4 bases for J; bases not matched to a gene: 16.

The CDR3 region has the DNA TGTGCCAGAAGTCGACACATTTCAATCGGCCTCAATGAGCAGTTCTTC. Its protein is CARSRHISIGLNEQFF. The J gene is TRBJ2-1, the V gene TRBV28; unclear D gene. The CDR3 covers 16 residues. Germline CDR1 and CDR2: MDHEN and SYDVKM. Between the trimmed V and J ends, which lost 9 bases and 6 bases, there was a span of 24 bases.

The chain employs TRBV6-5 and TRBJ1-6; unclear D gene. This CDR3 is 14 amino acids long. CDR1 MNHEY and CDR2 SVGAGI come from the germline V gene. V was clipped by 6 bases and J by 4 bases, with 10 bases between them. DNA of the CDR3: TGTGCCAGCAGCCTAGGACGGTATAATTCACCCCTCCACTTT. Its protein product is CASSLGRYNSPLHF.

The table lists this clone with a count of one. In DNA, the CDR3 is TGTGCCAGCAGGACGGGACAGGGGACAGATACGCAGTATTTT. Amino acids: CASRTGQGTDTQYF. The chain links TRBV5-6 to TRBJ2-3, with 10 bases aligning to TRBD1. The germline V gene has CDR1 SGHDT and CDR2 YYEEEE. V shed 5 bases and J 3 bases; nucleotides not matched to a gene: 3. This CDR3 comprises 14 residues.

Turning to this clone: Other DNA sequences of this sample code for an identical CDR3. The chain joins TRBV9 to TRBJ1-3; the D is unclear. V gave up 4 bases and J gave up 0 bases, with 11 bases separating them. This CDR3 comprises 15 residues. Looked up from germline, CDR1 is SGDLS and CDR2 is YYNGEE. CDR3 sequence (DNA): TGTGCCAGCAGCCCTAGAAGTAGCTCTGGAAACACCATATATTTT. Amino acids: CASSPRSSSGNTIYF.

The V call is TRBV5-8, the J call TRBJ1-1, with 9 positions matching TRBD1. Germline V lookup: CDR1 SGHTS, CDR2 YDEGEE. Germline trimming cut 1 base from V and 4 bases from J; bases unmatched to any gene: 11. This CDR3 spans 17 amino acids. The CDR3 nucleotides are TGTGCCAGCAGCTTGCGACAGGGGGGTATTTGGAGCACTGAAGCTTTCTTT. It codes for CASSLRQGGIWSTEAFF.

A few counts support this clone. The genes are TRBV7-3 and TRBJ2-5, with TRBD1 matching over 7 bases. Per the germline V gene, CDR1 is SGHTA and CDR2 is FQGTGA. Losses at the gene ends were 5 bases for V and 5 bases for J; bases not matched to a gene: 11. The CDR3 covers 15 residues. The CDR3 protein is CASSTGRTGGETQYF. In nucleotides, the CDR3 is TGTGCCAGCAGCACGGGAAGGACAGGCGGCGAGACCCAGTACTTC.

For this clone: It is likely a read error: a sequence one base away is far more abundant. This chain uses TRBV29-1 with TRBJ1-1; D not resolved. The germline gives CDR1 SQVTM, CDR2 ANQGSEA. There are 13 residues in the CDR3. V was trimmed by 4 bases and J by 1 base, leaving 10 bases between them. CDR3 loop: CSVGRGPNTEAFF. As DNA, the CDR3 is TGCAGCGTTGGCCGCGGACCGAACACTGAAGCTTTCTTT. The whole variable domain, filled in from reference TRBV29-1 and TRBJ1-1, reads SAVISQKPSRDICQRGTSLTIQCQVDSQVTMMFWYRQQPGQSLTLIATANQGSEATYESGFVIDKFPISRPNLTFSTLTVSNMSPEDSSIYLCSVGRGPNTEAFFGQGTRLTVV.

The chain recombines TRBV5-1 with TRBJ1-2; TRBD1 aligns across 9 bases. Per germline, CDR1 SGHRS and CDR2 YFSETQ. CDR3 length: 16 residues. Trimming took 4 bases from V and 8 from J; bases not matched to a gene: 15. CDR3 DNA sequence: TGCGCCAGCAGCGAGAATACTGGGACAGGGCAAAAGGGCTACACCTTC. Its protein product is CASSENTGTGQKGYTF.

The J gene is TRBJ2-5, the V gene TRBV11-2; 10 nucleotides align to TRBD1. CDR3 length: 14 residues. J was trimmed by 5 bases and V by 3 bases; bases with no gene match: 3. Germline lookup yields CDR1 SGHAT and CDR2 FQNNGV. The CDR3 DNA is TGTGCCAGCAGCTTGGGACAGGGGATGGAGACCCAGTACTTC. Protein sequence: CASSLGQGMETQYF. Full variable domain (outside the CDR3, taken from reference TRBV11-2 and TRBJ2-5): EAGVAQSPRYKIIEKRQSVAFWCNPISGHATLYWYQQILGQGPKLLIQFQNNGVVDDSQLPKDRFSAERLKGVDSTLKIQPAKLEDSAVYLCASSLGQGMETQYFGPGTRLLVL.

This rearrangement joins TRBV28 to TRBJ2-7; D is ambiguous. This CDR3 region has 14 residues. The ends were cut back, 4 bases at V and 2 bases at J, with 12 bases in the middle. Germline V CDR1 and CDR2: MDHEN, SYDVKM. This chain's CDR3 is CASSSRYGAYEQYF. In nucleotides, the CDR3 is TGTGCCAGCAGTTCCCGGTACGGTGCCTACGAGCAGTACTTC.

The rearrangement joins TRBV28 to TRBJ2-5; the match to TRBD2 covers 7 bases. Germline V gene data show CDR1 as MDHEN and CDR2 as SYDVKM. The trim removed 6 bases at V and 0 bases at J, leaving 4 bases unmatched. This CDR3 has 14 residues. DNA for the CDR3: TGTGCCAGCAGATACGCGGGAGACCAAGAGACCCAGTACTTC. As protein: CASRYAGDQETQYF.

This chain connects TRBV28 to TRBJ1-5; D is uncertain. Germline values: CDR1 MDHEN, CDR2 SYDVKM. The CDR3 is made up of 14 amino acids. Trimming shortened V by 6 bases and J by 4 bases, and 13 bases separated the two germline ends. Here the CDR3 reads CASREGDPNQPQHF. The CDR3 region has the DNA TGTGCCAGCAGAGAGGGAGATCCAAATCAGCCCCAGCATTTT.

V gene TRBV29-1 combines with J gene TRBJ2-7; 7 bases are shared with TRBD2. Losses at the gene ends were 3 bases for V and 4 bases for J; bases not matched to a gene: 9. This CDR3 comprises 14 residues. Germline CDR1 reads SQVTM; CDR2 reads ANQGSEA. CDR3 sequence: CSVEAGEWPYEQYF. The CDR3, as DNA: TGCAGCGTTGAGGCGGGAGAGTGGCCTTACGAGCAGTACTTC.

CDR3 amino acids: CASSPWTGDEETQYF. The CDR3 nucleotides read TGTGCCAGCAGCCCTTGGACAGGGGATGAAGAGACCCAGTACTTC. The chain carries TRBV9 and TRBJ2-5, with 9 bases that match TRBD1. CDR3 size: 15 residues. Losses at the gene ends were 4 bases for V and 3 bases for J; bases not matched to a gene: 7. CDR1 and CDR2 (germline): SGDLS, YYNGEE.

The chain is built from TRBV7-3 and TRBJ2-7; D possibly uses TRBD1 or TRBD2 (5 bases each). The CDR3 is 14 residues long. Between the trimmed V and J ends, which lost 5 bases and 7 bases, there was a span of 18 bases. Germline V gene data show CDR1 as SGHTA and CDR2 as FQGTGA. The CDR3 spells CASSPRGGGKEQYF. Here the CDR3 DNA reads TGTGCCAGCAGCCCCCGGGGCGGTGGGAAGGAGCAGTACTTC.